The entry below gives a single T cell receptor beta chain sequence along with its context. The antigen remains undetermined. The PCR employed 60 Vbeta primers together with 13 Jbeta primers. Repertoires were generated with immunoSEQ multiplex PCR, while TCRdb's copy carries only in-frame clones and drops some. This sample has fewer than 110,000 clones, with under 85% found just once. CDR3 size: 16 residues. V was pared by 4 bases and J by 3 bases, with 11 bases of the junction left unmatched. Germline CDR1 GTSNPN, CDR2 SVGIG (reference sequence). These data are taken from a study of cytomegalovirus exposure and HLA in healthy donors. Points from the study as a whole: Clonal expansion, a later analysis showed, was greater in HLA-associated TCR beta chains than in equally common others.

The chain employs TRBV30 and TRBJ2-1, with 8 bases aligning to TRBD2. The sequenced material came from PBMCs. The clonotype comes from a male donor in good health and CMV-seronegative. CDR3 sequence reads: CAWNPSGRTIYNEQFF. The CDR3 bases are TGTGCCTGGAATCCTAGCGGGCGCACTATCTACAATGAGCAGTTCTTC.